This entry features one T cell receptor beta chain sequence. This entry comes from a study of blood T cell repertoires in COVID-19. In the study overall: T cells, B-cell-depleted T cells, or PBMCs provided the cDNA or gDNA that served as material.

Germline V gene data show CDR1 as SGHTA and CDR2 as FQGNSA. CDR3 size: 16 residues. V lost 2 bases and J lost 2, with 14 bases in between. Authors' analysis steps: Counts of nucleated cells, estimated from reference gene primer amplification, were obtained. Clones were sequenced by immunoSEQ multiplex PCR, and TCRdb holds only the in-frame ones, with some missing. V and J calls and clone size are given by that table; D and trimming were obtained from the DNA. Here the sample spans about 210,000 clones, about 89% being singletons. This clonotype was obtained from a middle-aged woman with acute or convalescent COVID-19. Sequencing was done on a sample of peripheral blood. The rearrangement links TRBV7-2 to TRBJ2-3, with a possible D match to TRBD2 (7 bases). The chain's CDR3 is CASSLLLAGATDTQYF. The CDR3 bases are TGTGCCAGCAGCTTACTATTGGCGGGGGCCACAGATACGCAGTATTTT.